This TCR beta chain appears in the sequencing data of a study of control samples from healthy donors and cancer patients. The V gene lost 1 base and the J gene lost 3 bases, with 19 bases spanning the gap. CDR1 MGHRA and CDR2 YSYEKL come from the germline V gene. This CDR3 contains 17 residues. Sequencing used immunoSEQ multiplex PCR; TCRdb keeps in-frame clones, though not all of them. This table has about 130,000 clones, roughly 90% appearing once. V and J are TRBV4-1 and TRBJ2-7, with D possibly being TRBD1 or TRBD2 (5 bases each). Material for sequencing was blood. The source of this sequence is a woman aged 45 to 65 in good health. As DNA, the CDR3 is TGCGCCAGCAGCCAAGTGGCTTTAAGGGACGGTATCTACGAGCAGTACTTC. Translated, it gives CASSQVALRDGIYEQYF.